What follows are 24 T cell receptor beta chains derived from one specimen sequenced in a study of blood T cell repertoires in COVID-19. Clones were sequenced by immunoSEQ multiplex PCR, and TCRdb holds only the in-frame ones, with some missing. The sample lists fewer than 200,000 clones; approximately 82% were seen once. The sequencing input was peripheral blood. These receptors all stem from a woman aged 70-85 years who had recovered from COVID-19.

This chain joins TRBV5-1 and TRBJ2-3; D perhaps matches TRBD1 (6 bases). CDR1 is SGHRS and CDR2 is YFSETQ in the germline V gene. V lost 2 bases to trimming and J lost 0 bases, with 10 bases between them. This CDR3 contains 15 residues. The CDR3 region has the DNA TGCGCCAGCAGCTTACAGGGCCCTAGCACAGATACGCAGTATTTT. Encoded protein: CASSLQGPSTDTQYF.

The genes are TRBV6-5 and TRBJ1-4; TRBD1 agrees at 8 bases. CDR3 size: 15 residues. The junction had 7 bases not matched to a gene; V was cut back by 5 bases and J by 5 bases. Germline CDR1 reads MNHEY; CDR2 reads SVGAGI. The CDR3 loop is CASSTLRTGNEKLFF. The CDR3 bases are TGTGCCAGCAGTACCCTTCGGACAGGGAATGAAAAACTGTTTTTT.

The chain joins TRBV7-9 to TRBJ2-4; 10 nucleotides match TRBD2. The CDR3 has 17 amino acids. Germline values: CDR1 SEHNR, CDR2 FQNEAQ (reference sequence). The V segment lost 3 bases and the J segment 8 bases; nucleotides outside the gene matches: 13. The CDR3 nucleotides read TGTGCCAGCAGCTTGGGAGCGGGGGGGCTCGTTAAGGACATTCAGTACTTC. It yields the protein CASSLGAGGLVKDIQYF.

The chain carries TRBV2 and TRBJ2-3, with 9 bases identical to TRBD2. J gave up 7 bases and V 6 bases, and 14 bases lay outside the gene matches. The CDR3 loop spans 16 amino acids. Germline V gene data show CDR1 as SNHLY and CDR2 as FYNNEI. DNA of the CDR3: TGTGCCAGCAGGCCTGGACTAGCGCCCCGCTGGCATACGCAGTATTTT. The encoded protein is CASRPGLAPRWHTQYF.

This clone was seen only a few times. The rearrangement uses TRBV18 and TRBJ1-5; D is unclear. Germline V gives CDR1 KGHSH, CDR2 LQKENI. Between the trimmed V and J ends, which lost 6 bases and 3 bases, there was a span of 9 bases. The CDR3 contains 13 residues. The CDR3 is CASSFAYNQPQHF. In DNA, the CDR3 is TGTGCCAGCTCCTTCGCCTACAATCAGCCCCAGCATTTT.

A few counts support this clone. The CDR3 DNA reads TGCGCCAGCAGCTTGAACGGGAACTATGGCTACACCTTC. It translates to CASSLNGNYGYTF. The V and J genes are TRBV5-1 and TRBJ1-2; no clear D. Germline V gives CDR1 SGHRS, CDR2 YFSETQ. The V and J ends lost 1 base and 2 bases respectively, with 6 bases between them. The length of the CDR3 is 13 residues.

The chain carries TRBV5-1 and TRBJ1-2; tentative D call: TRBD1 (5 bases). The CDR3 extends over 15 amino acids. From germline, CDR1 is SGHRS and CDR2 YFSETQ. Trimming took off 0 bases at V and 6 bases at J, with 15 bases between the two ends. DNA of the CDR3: TGCGCCAGCAGCTTGGCCCCTGGCAGGGATGATGGCTACACCTTC. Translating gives CASSLAPGRDDGYTF.

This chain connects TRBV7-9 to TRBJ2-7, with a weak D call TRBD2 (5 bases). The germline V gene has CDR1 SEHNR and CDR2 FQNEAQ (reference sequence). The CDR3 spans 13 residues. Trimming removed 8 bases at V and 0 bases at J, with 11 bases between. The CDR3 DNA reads TGTGCCAGCGGGCGGAGCGGCTCCTACGAGCAGTACTTC. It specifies CASGRSGSYEQYF.

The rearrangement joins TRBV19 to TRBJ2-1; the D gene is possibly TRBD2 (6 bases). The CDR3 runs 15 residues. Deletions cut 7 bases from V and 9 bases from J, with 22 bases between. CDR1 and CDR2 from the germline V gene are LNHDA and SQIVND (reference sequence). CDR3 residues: CASTPLGGQGGEQFF. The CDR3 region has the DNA TGTGCCAGTACCCCCCTCGGAGGGCAGGGTGGTGAGCAGTTCTTC.

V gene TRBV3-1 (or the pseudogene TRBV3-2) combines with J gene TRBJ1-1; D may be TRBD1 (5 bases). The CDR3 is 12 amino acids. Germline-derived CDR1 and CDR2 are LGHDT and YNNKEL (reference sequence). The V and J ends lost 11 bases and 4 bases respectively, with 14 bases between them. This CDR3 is CAAGGSGTEAFF. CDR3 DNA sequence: TGTGCCGCGGGGGGTTCGGGCACTGAAGCTTTCTTT.

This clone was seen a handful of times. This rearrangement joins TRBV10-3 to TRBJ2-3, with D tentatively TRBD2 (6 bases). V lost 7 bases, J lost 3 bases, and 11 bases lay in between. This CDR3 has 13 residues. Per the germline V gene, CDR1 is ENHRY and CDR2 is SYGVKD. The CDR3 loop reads CAITPDYTDTQYF. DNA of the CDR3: TGTGCCATCACCCCGGACTATACAGATACGCAGTATTTT.

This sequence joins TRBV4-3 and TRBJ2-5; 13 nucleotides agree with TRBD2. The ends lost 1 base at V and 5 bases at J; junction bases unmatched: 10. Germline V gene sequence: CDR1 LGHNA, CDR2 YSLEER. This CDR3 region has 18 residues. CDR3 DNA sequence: TGCGCCAGCAGCCAAGGAACTAGCGGGAGGGCCATTTGGGAGACCCAGTACTTC. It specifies CASSQGTSGRAIWETQYF.

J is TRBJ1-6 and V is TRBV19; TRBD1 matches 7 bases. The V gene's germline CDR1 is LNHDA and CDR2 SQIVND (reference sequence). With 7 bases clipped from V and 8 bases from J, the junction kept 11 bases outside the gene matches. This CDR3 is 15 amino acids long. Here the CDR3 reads CASKGARGVDSPLHF. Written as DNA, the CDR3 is TGTGCCAGTAAGGGGGCCCGCGGGGTTGATTCACCCCTCCACTTT.

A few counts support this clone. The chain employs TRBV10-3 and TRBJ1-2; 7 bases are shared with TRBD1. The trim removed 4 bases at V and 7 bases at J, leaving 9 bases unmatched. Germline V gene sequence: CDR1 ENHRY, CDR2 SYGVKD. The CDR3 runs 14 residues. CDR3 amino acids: CAISVPQGVGGYTF. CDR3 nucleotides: TGTGCCATCAGTGTCCCCCAGGGGGTGGGTGGCTACACCTTC.

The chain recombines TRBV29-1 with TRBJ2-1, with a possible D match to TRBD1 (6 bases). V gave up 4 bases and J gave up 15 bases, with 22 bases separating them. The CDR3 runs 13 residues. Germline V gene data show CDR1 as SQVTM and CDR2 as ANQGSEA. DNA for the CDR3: TGCAGCGTTGGGCGTGTGGGGGCGGCGTCCCGGTTCTTC. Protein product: CSVGRVGAASRFF.

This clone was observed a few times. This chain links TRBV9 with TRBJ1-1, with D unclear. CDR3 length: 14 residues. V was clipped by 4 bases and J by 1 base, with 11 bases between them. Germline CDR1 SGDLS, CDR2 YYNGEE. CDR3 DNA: TGTGCCAGCAGCCAGCAAGGGAGGAACACTGAAGCTTTCTTT. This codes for CASSQQGRNTEAFF.

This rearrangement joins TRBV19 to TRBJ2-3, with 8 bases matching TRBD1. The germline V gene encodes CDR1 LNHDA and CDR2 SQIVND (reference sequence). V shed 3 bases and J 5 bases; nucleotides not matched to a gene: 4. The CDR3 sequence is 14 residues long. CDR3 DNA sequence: TGTGCCAGTAGTATGGACAGGGCCAGAGATACGCAGTATTTT. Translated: CASSMDRARDTQYF.

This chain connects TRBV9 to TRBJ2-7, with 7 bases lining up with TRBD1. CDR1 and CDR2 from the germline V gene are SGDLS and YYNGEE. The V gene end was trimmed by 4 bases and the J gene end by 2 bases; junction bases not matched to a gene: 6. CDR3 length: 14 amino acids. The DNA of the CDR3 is TGTGCCAGCAGCCACCGGGACAGTCCCTACGAGCAGTACTTC. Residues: CASSHRDSPYEQYF.

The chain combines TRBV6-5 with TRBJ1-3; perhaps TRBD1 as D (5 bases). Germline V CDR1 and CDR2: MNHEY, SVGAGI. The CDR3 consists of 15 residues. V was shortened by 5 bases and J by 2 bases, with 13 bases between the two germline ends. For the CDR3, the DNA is TGTGCCAGCAGTCCCCCCAGGGTGGCTGGAAACACCATATATTTT. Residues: CASSPPRVAGNTIYF.

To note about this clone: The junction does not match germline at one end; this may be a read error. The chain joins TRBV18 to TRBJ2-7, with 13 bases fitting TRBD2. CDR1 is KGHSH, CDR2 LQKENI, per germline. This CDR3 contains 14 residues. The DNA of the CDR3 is TGTGCCAGCTCACGGCCGCCCGGACTAGCGGGAGAGAACTTC. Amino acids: CASSRPPGLAGENF.

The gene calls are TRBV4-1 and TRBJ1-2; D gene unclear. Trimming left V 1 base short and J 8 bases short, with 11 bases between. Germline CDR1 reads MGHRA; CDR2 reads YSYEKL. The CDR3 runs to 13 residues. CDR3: CASSQGRRWGYTF. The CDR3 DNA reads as TGCGCCAGCAGCCAAGGCCGGCGGTGGGGCTACACCTTC.

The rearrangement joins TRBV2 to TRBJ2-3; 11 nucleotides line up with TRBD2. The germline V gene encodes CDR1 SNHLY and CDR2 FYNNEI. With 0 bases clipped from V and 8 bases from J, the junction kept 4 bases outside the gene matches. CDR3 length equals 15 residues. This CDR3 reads CASSEASLAGGTQYF. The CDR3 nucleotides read TGTGCCAGCAGTGAAGCGAGCCTAGCGGGGGGTACGCAGTATTTT.

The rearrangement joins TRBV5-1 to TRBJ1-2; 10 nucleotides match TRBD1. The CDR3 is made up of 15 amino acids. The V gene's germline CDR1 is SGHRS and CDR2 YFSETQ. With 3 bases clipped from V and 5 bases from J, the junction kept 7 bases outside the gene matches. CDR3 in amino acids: CASSYTPGQGYGYTF. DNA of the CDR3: TGCGCCAGCAGCTATACCCCGGGACAGGGGTATGGCTACACCTTC.

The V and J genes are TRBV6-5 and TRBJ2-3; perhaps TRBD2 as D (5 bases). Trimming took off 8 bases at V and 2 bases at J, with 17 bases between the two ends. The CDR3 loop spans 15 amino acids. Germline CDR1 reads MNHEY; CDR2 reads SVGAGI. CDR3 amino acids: CASRVNGVLTDTQYF. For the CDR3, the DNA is TGTGCCAGCCGGGTCAACGGGGTCCTCACAGATACGCAGTATTTT.